This T cell receptor (beta chain) was identified in a study of T-cell reconstitution after alpha-beta-depleted transplantation in children. Notes on the study in general: Several hundred rapidly expanded clones from non-depleted graft cells reportedly supplied alpha-beta T cells about two months post-transplant. For some patients, TCRbeta diversity was high at day 60 because of recipient T cells and thymic progenitors that survived.

This clonotype was detected only a few times. Its specificity is unknown. Unique molecular identifiers featured in how the TCRbeta library was prepared. MiXCR, run by TCRdb on the PCR reads, gives a single entry per CDR3 protein. The table shows 700,000 to 850,000 distinct CDR3 sequences, with 15% to 20% occurring only once. Sequencing used PBMCs, mostly from graft donor cells, obtained 360 days after TCRalphabeta/CD19-depleted stem cell transplant. The sequence came from a male patient under 18 who had a stem cell transplant for acute lymphoblastic leukemia, so the T cells may come from the graft donor.

The CDR3 reads CASSFFTGITNTGELFF. CDR3 bases: TGTGCCAGCAGCTTTTTTACAGGGATAACGAACACCGGGGAGCTGTTTTTT. This chain joins TRBV7-9 and TRBJ2-2, with a tentative D call TRBD1 (6 bases). V was trimmed by 3 bases and J by 0 bases, leaving 14 bases between them. There are 17 residues in the CDR3. Germline CDR1 and CDR2: SEHNR and FQNEAQ (reference sequence).